Detailed here is one T cell receptor beta chain. The antigen remains unidentified. These data originate in a study of memory CD4+ T cells and cytomegalovirus serostatus. Across the whole study: Healthy Belgian adult donors included about nine CMV-positive and some 24 CMV-negative people.

Whole-study results and caveats: Median bootstrapped AUC for CMV status was approximately 0.96 originally, less than 0.93 US-trained. Each of approximately 61 CMV-associated TCRbeta sequences occurred in one to five individuals.

This table comes from immunoSEQ multiplex PCR, and its TCRdb copy is limited to in-frame clones, with some not included. This sample has 45,000 to 55,000 clones; around 77% occur once, and the top ten carry under 2%. Germline CDR1 reads KGHSH; CDR2 reads LQKENI. Trimming took 4 bases from V and 6 from J, leaving 11 bases between them. This CDR3 has 13 residues. Single viable CD3+CD4+CD8-CD45RO+ cells were sorted as the memory CD4+ T cells. The sample taken for sequencing was memory CD4+ T cells from blood. This TCR was recovered from an adult in good health and CMV-seronegative. The genes are TRBV18 and TRBJ2-3; a possible D gene is TRBD2 (6 bases). DNA of the CDR3: TGTGCCAGCTCACAATTACTAGCTGATACGCAGTATTTT. Its protein is CASSQLLADTQYF.